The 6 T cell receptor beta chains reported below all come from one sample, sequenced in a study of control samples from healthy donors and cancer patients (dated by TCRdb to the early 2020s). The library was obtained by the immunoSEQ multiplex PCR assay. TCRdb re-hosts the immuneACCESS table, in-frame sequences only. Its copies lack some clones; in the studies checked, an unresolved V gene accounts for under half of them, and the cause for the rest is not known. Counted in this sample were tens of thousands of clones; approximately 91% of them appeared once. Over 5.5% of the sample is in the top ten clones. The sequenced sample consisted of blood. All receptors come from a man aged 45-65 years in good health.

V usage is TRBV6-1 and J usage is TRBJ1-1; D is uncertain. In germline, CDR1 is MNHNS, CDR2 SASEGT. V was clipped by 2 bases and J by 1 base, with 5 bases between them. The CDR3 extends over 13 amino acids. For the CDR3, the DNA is TGTGCCAGCAGTGAATCATGGAACACTGAAGCTTTCTTT. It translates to CASSESWNTEAFF.

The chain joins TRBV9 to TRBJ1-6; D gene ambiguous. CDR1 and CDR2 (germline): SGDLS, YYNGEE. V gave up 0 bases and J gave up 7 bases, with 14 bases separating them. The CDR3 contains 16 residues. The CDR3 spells CASSVGPGGSNSPLHF. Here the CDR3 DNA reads TGTGCCAGCAGCGTAGGTCCTGGAGGCAGCAATTCACCCCTCCACTTT.

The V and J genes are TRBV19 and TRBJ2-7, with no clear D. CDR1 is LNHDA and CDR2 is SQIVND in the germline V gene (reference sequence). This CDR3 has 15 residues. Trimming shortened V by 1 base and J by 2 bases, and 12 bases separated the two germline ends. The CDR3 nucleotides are TGTGCCAGTAGTATAGCTTGGACGGAGACCTACGAGCAGTACTTC. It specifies CASSIAWTETYEQYF.

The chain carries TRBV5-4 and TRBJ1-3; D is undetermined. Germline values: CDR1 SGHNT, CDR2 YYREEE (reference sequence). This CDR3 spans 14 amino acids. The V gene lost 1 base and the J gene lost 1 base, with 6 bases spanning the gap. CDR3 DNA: TGTGCCAGCAGCTTGATGGGTTCTGGAAACACCATATATTTT. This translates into CASSLMGSGNTIYF.

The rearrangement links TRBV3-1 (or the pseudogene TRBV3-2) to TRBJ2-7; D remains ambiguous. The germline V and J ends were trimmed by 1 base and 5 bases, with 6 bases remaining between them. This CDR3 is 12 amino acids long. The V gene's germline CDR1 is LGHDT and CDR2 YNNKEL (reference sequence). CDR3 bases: TGTGCCAGCAGCCAAGGAAACCACGAGCAGTACTTC. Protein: CASSQGNHEQYF.

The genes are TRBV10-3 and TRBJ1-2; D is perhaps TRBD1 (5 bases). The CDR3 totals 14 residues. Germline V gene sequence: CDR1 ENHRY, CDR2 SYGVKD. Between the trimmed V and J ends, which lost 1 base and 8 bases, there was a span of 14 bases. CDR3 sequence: CAISEWQGLGGYTF. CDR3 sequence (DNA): TGTGCCATCAGTGAGTGGCAGGGTTTGGGGGGCTACACCTTC.